This T cell receptor beta chain was recovered during a study of blood T cell repertoires in COVID-19. Turning to the study itself: Specimens from acute and convalescent COVID-19 originated in the United States, Italy and Spain. Nucleic acid was either cDNA or gDNA, and it came from T cells, B-cell-depleted T cells, or PBMCs.

Under the authors' procedure: Amplification of reference gene primers was used by the study to estimate nucleated cell counts. Clones were sequenced by immunoSEQ multiplex PCR, and TCRdb holds only the in-frame ones, with some missing. The V and J calls and clone size were taken over from that table, and D and trimming were inferred from the DNA. The sample consists of some 70,000 clones, over 70% of them appearing once. The count of this clone is one. The CDR3 runs to 18 residues. Germline V gene sequence: CDR1 MNHNS, CDR2 SASEGT. V trimming: 4 bases; J trimming: 1 base; junction bases outside the gene matches: 8.

Sequences were obtained from peripheral blood. The sequence was obtained from a human donor in a cohort sampled during active COVID-19. The chain combines TRBV6-1 with TRBJ2-6; 9 bases line up with TRBD1. CDR3 nucleotide sequence: TGTGCCAGCAGTGCACCTCCGGGACAGGGTTCTGGGGCCAACGTCCTGACTTTC. This translates into CASSAPPGQGSGANVLTF.